This T cell receptor (beta chain) is from a study of blood T cell repertoires in COVID-19. The overall study: Both acute and convalescent COVID-19 samples were obtained from the United States, Italy and Spain.

All enrollees were roughly 18 to 100 years old and from some 24 US areas. Membership in each cohort depended on participant-reported clinical history. Recovered status applied to Cohort 3 donors who had two consecutive negative PCRs. It also applied to those with clearance or with symptom resolution. TCRdb keeps only in-frame clones here, not all; method: immunoSEQ multiplex PCR. Here the sample spans roughly 300,000 clones, 85% being singletons. This TCR was recovered from a woman in her forties or fifties who had recovered from COVID-19. Sequencing was done on a sample of PBMCs or T cells enriched from blood (not recorded which).

The CDR3 DNA follows: TGTGCCAGCAGCTCCCTCGTAGGGGCCGCGAACACCGGGGAGCTGTTTTTT. This translates into CASSSLVGAANTGELFF. This chain connects TRBV7-9 to TRBJ2-2; D is possibly TRBD1 (5 bases). The CDR3 runs 17 residues. V was trimmed by 4 bases and J by 0 bases, leaving 15 bases between them. Germline V gives CDR1 SEHNR, CDR2 FQNEAQ (reference sequence).